The text below deals with one T cell receptor (beta chain). The sample holds a few counts of this clonotype. Its target antigen remains unknown. No base qualities exist here, and no much larger clone lies one base off it. The data are from a study of spatial heterogeneity in lung cancer (dated by TCRdb to the late 2010s). About the full investigation: Beta-chain transcripts were consistently detected in greater numbers than alpha-chain transcripts, which likely reflected higher beta-chain transcript abundance. TCR repertoire features were related to nonsynonymous mutation counts determined by whole-exome sequencing of tumor tissue. At surgery, both alpha and beta chains were TCR-sequenced in approximately 210 tumor regions, about 64 matched nontumor lung samples and 50 to 60 PBMC samples. In non-small cell lung cancer, the study made a quantitative comparison of TCR alpha and beta repertoires among multiple tumor regions, matched nontumor lung and blood. In the raw uncorrected reads, each unique combination of TCR and UMI appeared more than ten times on average. Here is what the overall study found, with its caveats: Ubiquitous expanded tumor TCRs showed up in blood more often at tumor resection than at routine follow-up. Additional single-cell paired TCR alpha and beta sequencing was considered necessary to confirm, at a functional level, the hypothesis that regional TCRs recognize regional mutations.

Receptor amplification or capture employed 5' RACE. Sequencing used a NextSeq 500. The TCR library protocol attached a unique molecular identifier to each TCR cDNA molecule to allow correction of PCR and sequencing errors. In the source study's methods: TCR identification, UMI-based error correction and CDR3 extraction were performed with Decombinator tools. Expanded TCRs were defined as those above a frequency of 2 per 1,000, corresponding to the top 1% of the tumor frequency distribution. Renyi diversity was calculated using the R vegan package after each repertoire was subsampled 100 times to 5,000 TCRs. CDR3 similarity networks were constructed using string-kernel similarity of amino acid triplets, with links drawn between CDR3s whose pairwise similarity was above 0.82. The public reads were quality trimmed at Q25 with fastp and then assembled into clones with MiXCR by TCRdb, keeping productive beta chains. Every distinct CDR3 protein forms one entry, paired with its most common genes and DNA. The V and J calls were not made by the authors but by TCRdb's processing. The sample records tens of thousands of distinct CDR3 sequences, approximately 8% of which are singletons. Of the sample, roughly 16% falls within the top ten clones.

Clipping removes 4 bases from V and 7 bases from J, with 8 as the unmatched junction base count. The germline V gene yields SGHTA for CDR1 and FQGNSA for CDR2. The CDR3 runs 14 amino acids, cysteine and phenylalanine included. Only the CDR3 part of the read is kept: 42 bases, read in frame from the first base. In the paper's terms, the time point label means: sample taken at primary tumor resection. Whole RNA extracted from tumor and nontumor lung tissue, or from cryopreserved PBMC samples, was used for TCR sequencing without cell sorting. The donors were some 76 patients from the lung TRACERx cohort who had early-stage, untreated non-small cell lung cancer. A patient was chosen for TCR sequencing only when enough RNA was available from at least two tumor regions.

The starting material was PBMCs, obtained at surgery. Rearrangement joined TRBV7-2 to TRBJ1-2, and 8 junctional nucleotides match TRBD1. This clonotype was obtained from a female donor with early-stage non-small cell lung cancer. The CDR3 corresponds to CASSSMDRETGYTF. The DNA sequence reads TGTGCCAGCAGCTCGATGGACAGGGAAACTGGCTACACCTTC.